These 26 T cell receptor beta chains came from one sample sequenced in a study of blood T cell repertoires in COVID-19. Clones were read by immunoSEQ multiplex PCR, and TCRdb kept only the in-frame ones, dropping some. Of 150,000 to 250,000 clones listed, roughly three quarters are singletons. Material: peripheral blood. These receptors came from a woman between 40 and 50 years old with COVID-19, enrolled during active disease.

The sample holds one count of this clone. The CDR3 nucleotides are TGTGCCAGCAGTTTCCAGACAGGAGGTAACACTGAAGCTTTCTTT. Protein: CASSFQTGGNTEAFF. The chain employs TRBV6-5 and TRBJ1-1; maybe TRBD1 (6 bases). CDR1 is MNHEY, CDR2 SVGAGI, per germline. The CDR3 covers 15 residues. The V end lost 4 bases, the J end lost 2 bases, and 14 bases lay between the germline ends.

This clone was observed a few times. The chain uses TRBV19 and TRBJ1-2, with 7 nucleotides matching TRBD1. V lost 1 base to trimming and J lost 5 bases; unmatched junction nucleotides: 7. Germline lookup yields CDR1 LNHDA and CDR2 SQIVND (reference sequence). This CDR3 region has 15 residues. The chain's CDR3 is CASSIGDSSLYGYTF. CDR3 bases: TGTGCCAGTAGTATAGGGGACAGCTCCTTATATGGCTACACCTTC.

V usage is TRBV19 and J usage is TRBJ1-5, with D perhaps TRBD1 (5 bases). CDR3 length: 13 amino acids. In germline, CDR1 is LNHDA, CDR2 SQIVND (reference sequence). The V end was cut by 6 bases, the J end by 4 bases, with 10 bases between. CDR3 protein: CASRTRGNQPQHF. The CDR3 nucleotides are TGTGCCAGTAGGACCCGGGGGAATCAGCCCCAGCATTTT.

The V and J genes are TRBV19 and TRBJ2-3; 8 bases line up with TRBD1. Trimming took 5 bases from V and 6 from J; bases not matched to a gene: 7. Germline assignment: CDR1 LNHDA and CDR2 SQIVND (reference sequence). The CDR3 has 14 amino acids. CDR3 DNA: TGTGCCAGTAGTCTACTGGACAGGGCCGATACGCAGTATTTT. This translates into CASSLLDRADTQYF.

The CDR3 loop is CASSTGLAGGDTQYF. DNA of the CDR3: TGTGCCAGCAGCACCGGACTAGCGGGGGGAGATACGCAGTATTTT. The rearrangement links TRBV7-2 to TRBJ2-3, with 14 positions matching TRBD2. The CDR3 has 15 amino acids. Germline-derived CDR1 and CDR2 are SGHTA and FQGNSA. Losses at the gene ends were 5 bases for V and 5 bases for J; bases not matched to a gene: 3.

V is TRBV5-1 and J is TRBJ2-1; the match to TRBD1 covers 8 bases. The CDR3 consists of 14 residues. Germline CDR1 and CDR2: SGHRS and YFSETQ. V dropped 6 bases and J dropped 3; count of bases not matched to a gene: 5. CDR3 nucleotide sequence: TGCGCCAGCACGAAACAGGGGGGCTACAATGAGCAGTTCTTC. Encoded protein: CASTKQGGYNEQFF.

The CDR3 protein is CASSDFARAPHTDTQYF. Written as DNA, the CDR3 is TGCGCCAGCAGTGATTTTGCCAGGGCCCCACACACAGATACGCAGTATTTT. The chain uses TRBV10-2 and TRBJ2-3; D might be TRBD1 (5 bases). The CDR3 consists of 17 residues. The V and J ends lost 3 bases and 2 bases respectively, with 18 bases between them. Germline values: CDR1 WSHSY, CDR2 SAAADI.

The chain carries TRBV5-1 and TRBJ2-3; perhaps TRBD1 as D (6 bases). Germline V gene data show CDR1 as SGHRS and CDR2 as YFSETQ. The CDR3 totals 17 residues. Trimming left V 0 bases short and J 2 bases short, with 16 bases between. Written as DNA, the CDR3 is TGCGCCAGCAGCTTGGCCACAGGGCCCTCGACCACAGATACGCAGTATTTT. Its translation: CASSLATGPSTTDTQYF.

The chain combines TRBV21-1 with TRBJ2-7; no check of the table's D call, TRBD2, against the DNA was made. TRBV21-1 is noted as a pseudogene. The CDR3 extends over 15 amino acids. The CDR3 spells CASSKGPRLDNEQYF. DNA of the CDR3: TGTGCCAGCAGCAAAGGGCCTAGACTAGACAACGAGCAGTACTTC.

The chain recombines TRBV28 with TRBJ1-4, with D maybe TRBD1 (5 bases). CDR1 MDHEN and CDR2 SYDVKM come from the germline V gene. V lost 8 bases and J lost 4, with 14 bases in between. The CDR3 has 14 residues. CDR3 region: CASGAGAVNEKLFF. The CDR3 nucleotides are TGTGCCAGCGGGGCAGGCGCTGTTAATGAAAAACTGTTTTTT.

The chain recombines TRBV6-5 with TRBJ2-5, with 8 bases fitting TRBD2. The germline V gene has CDR1 MNHEY and CDR2 SVGAGI. CDR3 length: 15 amino acids. J gave up 5 bases and V 6 bases, and 11 bases lay outside the gene matches. CDR3 coding DNA: TGTGCCAGCAGCCTAGCGGGCGCTGCCGGGGAGACCCAGTACTTC. It encodes CASSLAGAAGETQYF.

The rearrangement links TRBV2 to TRBJ2-4; D unresolved. Trimming stripped 9 bases from V and 0 bases from J, with 6 bases between. CDR1 SNHLY and CDR2 FYNNEI come from the germline V gene. This CDR3 is 12 amino acids long. CDR3 amino acids: CARRVAKNIQYF. The DNA of the CDR3 is TGTGCCAGACGGGTAGCCAAAAACATTCAGTACTTC.

The rearrangement joins TRBV5-1 to TRBJ2-5; TRBD1 agrees at 7 bases. The CDR3 totals 14 residues. J was trimmed by 2 bases and V by 1 base; bases with no gene match: 2. CDR1 and CDR2 (germline): SGHRS, YFSETQ. The CDR3, as DNA: TGCGCCAGCAGCTTGTCGACAGGGCAAGAGACCCAGTACTTC. Translation: CASSLSTGQETQYF.

The chain uses TRBV6-2 or TRBV6-3 and TRBJ2-1; D may be TRBD2 (5 bases). Germline V CDR1 and CDR2: MNHEY, SVGEGT. V lost 5 bases, J lost 6 bases, and 8 bases lay in between. The CDR3 loop spans 12 amino acids. CDR3 residues: CASSEGFNEQFF. The DNA for the CDR3 is TGTGCCAGCAGTGAGGGATTCAATGAGCAGTTCTTC.

CDR3 in DNA: TGCGCCAGCAGCTGGACAGGGTCCCCCGAGCAGTTCTTC. The encoded protein is CASSWTGSPEQFF. This sequence joins TRBV5-1 and TRBJ2-1, with 8 bases fitting TRBD1. This CDR3 contains 13 residues. In germline, CDR1 is SGHRS, CDR2 YFSETQ. Germline trimming cut 3 bases from V and 10 bases from J; bases unmatched to any gene: 6.

This chain links TRBV6-2 or TRBV6-3 with TRBJ2-7, with 7 bases matching TRBD2. V dropped 7 bases and J dropped 0; count of bases not matched to a gene: 18. Germline CDR1 is MNHEY and CDR2 is SVGEGT. The CDR3 runs 18 residues. CDR3 nucleotides: TGTGCCAGCACCCCCAACGTAGCTAGCGGTCGATTCTCCTACGAGCAGTACTTC. Residues: CASTPNVASGRFSYEQYF.

The table lists this clone with a count of one. V gene TRBV9 combines with J gene TRBJ1-1; D remains ambiguous. V lost 0 bases and J lost 1, with 7 bases in between. The CDR3 has 14 amino acids. CDR1 and CDR2 (germline): SGDLS, YYNGEE. This CDR3 reads CASSVGPGNTEAFF. CDR3 in DNA: TGTGCCAGCAGCGTAGGCCCCGGGAACACTGAAGCTTTCTTT.

The chain is built from TRBV27 and TRBJ2-7; the D gene is possibly TRBD2 (6 bases). V dropped 4 bases and J dropped 7 bases, with 23 bases sitting between them. This CDR3 contains 16 residues. The V gene's germline CDR1 is MNHEY and CDR2 SMNVEV (reference sequence). CDR3 residues: CASSSTYGTGPSEQYF. For the CDR3, the DNA is TGTGCCAGCAGTTCCACATACGGGACTGGGCCCTCTGAGCAGTACTTC.

The rearrangement uses TRBV3-1 (or the pseudogene TRBV3-2) and TRBJ1-6; D perhaps matches TRBD1 (5 bases). The V end was cut by 1 base, the J end by 6 bases, with 10 bases between. The V gene's germline CDR1 is LGHDT and CDR2 YNNKEL (reference sequence). There are 15 residues in the CDR3. The CDR3, as DNA: TGTGCCAGCAGCCAAGCCGAAGGGGTTAATTCACCCCTCCACTTT. It codes for CASSQAEGVNSPLHF.

The chain has TRBV5-1 and TRBJ1-5; D remains unclear. V lost 5 bases to trimming and J lost 0 bases, with 18 bases between them. Per germline, CDR1 SGHRS and CDR2 YFSETQ. This CDR3 spans 17 amino acids. CDR3 in DNA: TGCGCCAGCAGAGGCGGCGGGAGTTACGATAGCAATCAGCCCCAGCATTTT. Translated, it gives CASRGGGSYDSNQPQHF.

In its sample, this clone was seen a few times. The chain combines TRBV11-2 with TRBJ1-2; TRBD1 matches 12 bases. The CDR3 has 17 amino acids. Germline V gives CDR1 SGHAT, CDR2 FQNNGV. Losses at the gene ends were 1 base for V and 4 bases for J; bases not matched to a gene: 7. This CDR3 is CASSLAGTGGAGYGYTF. CDR3 coding DNA: TGTGCCAGCAGCTTAGCCGGGACAGGGGGCGCTGGCTATGGCTACACCTTC.

The chain uses TRBV19 and TRBJ2-2; D is unresolved. The germline CDR1 and CDR2 sequences are LNHDA and SQIVND (reference sequence). V was clipped by 5 bases and J by 1 base, with 11 bases between them. This CDR3 has 15 amino acids. The CDR3 loop reads CASSGRVVNTGELFF. CDR3 DNA: TGTGCCAGTAGTGGGCGAGTTGTGAACACCGGGGAGCTGTTTTTT. The full variable domain, rest sourced from reference TRBV19 and TRBJ2-2, is DGGITQSPKYLFRKEGQNVTLSCEQNLNHDAMYWYRQDPGQGLRLIYYSQIVNDFQKGDIAEGYSVSREKKESFPLTVTSAQKNPTAFYLCASSGRVVNTGELFFGEGSRLTVL.

This clone occurred once. This sequence joins TRBV18 and TRBJ2-7; the match to TRBD2 covers 8 bases. Germline V gives CDR1 KGHSH, CDR2 LQKENI. V was clipped by 3 bases and J by 0 bases; unmatched bases: 4. The CDR3 spans 15 residues. The CDR3 bases are TGTGCCAGCTCACCTAAACTAGCGGTCTCCTACGAGCAGTACTTC. Protein product: CASSPKLAVSYEQYF.

The J gene is TRBJ2-7, the V gene TRBV7-2; 10 nucleotides match TRBD2. V dropped 0 bases and J dropped 4; count of bases not matched to a gene: 12. The CDR3 has 18 amino acids. The germline gives CDR1 SGHTA, CDR2 FQGNSA. CDR3 protein: CASSLATHEGLAHYEQYF. CDR3 nucleotides: TGTGCCAGCAGCTTAGCGACCCACGAGGGACTAGCGCATTACGAGCAGTACTTC.

J is TRBJ2-5 and V is TRBV5-1, with 13 bases that match TRBD2. V lost 4 bases to trimming and J lost 5 bases; unmatched junction nucleotides: 11. This CDR3 contains 17 residues. Germline lookup yields CDR1 SGHRS and CDR2 YFSETQ. The CDR3 nucleotides read TGCGCCAGCAGCCCCGTTACTAGCGGGAGGGCATCGGAGACCCAGTACTTC. As protein: CASSPVTSGRASETQYF.

The chain couples TRBV7-2 to TRBJ2-2; D possibly corresponds to TRBD2 (5 bases). Germline loops: CDR1 SGHTA, CDR2 FQGNSA. V lost 5 bases and J 7 bases, leaving 20 bases between the germline ends. The CDR3 contains 16 residues. CDR3 sequence: CASSQVPGPEGGELFF. The CDR3 nucleotides read TGTGCCAGCAGCCAAGTACCGGGCCCCGAGGGCGGGGAGCTGTTTTTT.